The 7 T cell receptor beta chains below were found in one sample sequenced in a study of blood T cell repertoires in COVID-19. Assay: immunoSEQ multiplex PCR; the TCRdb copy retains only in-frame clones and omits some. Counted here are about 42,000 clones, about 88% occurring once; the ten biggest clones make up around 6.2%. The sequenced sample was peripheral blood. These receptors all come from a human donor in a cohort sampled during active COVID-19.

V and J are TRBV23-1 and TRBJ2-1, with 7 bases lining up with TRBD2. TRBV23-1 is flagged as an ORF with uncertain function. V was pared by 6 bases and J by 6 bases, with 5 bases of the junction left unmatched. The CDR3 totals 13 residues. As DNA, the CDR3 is TGCGCCAGCAGCCCCGGGACTACCAATGAGCAGTTCTTC. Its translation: CASSPGTTNEQFF.

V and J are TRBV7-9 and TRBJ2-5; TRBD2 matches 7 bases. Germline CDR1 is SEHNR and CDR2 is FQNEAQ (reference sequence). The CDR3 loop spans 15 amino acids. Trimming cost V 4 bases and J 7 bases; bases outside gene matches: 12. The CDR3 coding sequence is TGTGCCAGCAGCTGGATGGAGATGGGGGAGGGGACCCAGTACTTC. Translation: CASSWMEMGEGTQYF. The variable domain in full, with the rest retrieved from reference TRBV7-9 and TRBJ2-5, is DTGVSQNPRHKITKRGQNVTFRCDPISEHNRLYWYRQTLGQGPEFLTYFQNEAQLEKSRLLSDRFSAERPKGSFSTLEIQRTEQGDSAMYLCASSWMEMGEGTQYFGPGTRLLVL.

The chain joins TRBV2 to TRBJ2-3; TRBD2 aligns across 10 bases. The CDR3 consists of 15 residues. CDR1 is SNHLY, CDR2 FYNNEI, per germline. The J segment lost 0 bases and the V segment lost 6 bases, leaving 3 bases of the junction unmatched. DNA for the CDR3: TGTGCCAGCAGGGTAGCGGGAGGTAGCACAGATACGCAGTATTTT. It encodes CASRVAGGSTDTQYF.

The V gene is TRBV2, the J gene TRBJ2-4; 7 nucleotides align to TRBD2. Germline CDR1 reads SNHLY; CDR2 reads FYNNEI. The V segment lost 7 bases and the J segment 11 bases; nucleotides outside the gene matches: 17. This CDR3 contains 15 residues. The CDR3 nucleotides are TGTGCCAGCACCCTGGGGGGGGGAAAAGGGGAAGTTCAGTACTTC. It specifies CASTLGGGKGEVQYF. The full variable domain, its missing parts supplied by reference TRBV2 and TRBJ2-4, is EPEVTQTPSHQVTQMGQEVILRCVPISNHLYFYWYRQILGQKVEFLVSFYNNEISEKSEIFDDQFSVERPDGSNFTLKIRSTKLEDSAMYFCASTLGGGKGEVQYFGAGTRLSVL.

The CDR3 protein is CASSYGTGFEAFF. CDR3 DNA sequence: TGTGCCAGCAGTTACGGGACAGGGTTTGAAGCTTTCTTT. The chain joins TRBV6-2 or TRBV6-3 to TRBJ1-1; 9 positions match TRBD1. After removal of 2 bases from V and 7 bases from J, the junction contained 2 bases not matched to a gene. CDR1 and CDR2 (germline): MNHEY, SVGEGT. This CDR3 comprises 13 residues.

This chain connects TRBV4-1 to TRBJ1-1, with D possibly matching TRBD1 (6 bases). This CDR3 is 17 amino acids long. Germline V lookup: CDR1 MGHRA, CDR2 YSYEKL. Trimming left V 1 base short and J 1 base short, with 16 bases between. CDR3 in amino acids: CASSQVLRTAQNTEAFF. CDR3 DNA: TGCGCCAGCAGCCAAGTCCTCCGGACAGCCCAGAACACTGAAGCTTTCTTT.

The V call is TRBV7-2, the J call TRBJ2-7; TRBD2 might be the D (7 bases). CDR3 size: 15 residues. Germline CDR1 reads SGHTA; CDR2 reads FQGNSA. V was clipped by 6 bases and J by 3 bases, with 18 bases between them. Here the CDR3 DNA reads TGTGCCAGCAGTTCCAGGGGAAGCGGGGACTACGAGCAGTACTTC. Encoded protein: CASSSRGSGDYEQYF.